These 22 T cell receptor beta chains were all obtained from the same sample, sequenced in a study of blood T cell repertoires in COVID-19. Assay used: immunoSEQ multiplex PCR; TCRdb lists only in-frame clones, some missing. The sample records 200,000 to 300,000 clones, approximately 86% being singletons. Sequencing was performed on peripheral blood. All receptors derive from a young man with active or convalescent COVID-19.

This sequence joins TRBV6-6 and TRBJ1-1; a possible D gene is TRBD1 (6 bases). CDR1 MNHNY and CDR2 SVGAGI come from the germline V gene (reference sequence). V was trimmed by 1 base and J by 4 bases, leaving 10 bases between them. The CDR3 covers 14 residues. The CDR3 loop is CASSYWQGPTEAFF. CDR3 nucleotides: TGTGCCAGCAGTTACTGGCAGGGGCCCACTGAAGCTTTCTTT.

The chain uses TRBV30 and TRBJ1-1; no reliable D call. This CDR3 comprises 11 residues. V dropped 2 bases and J dropped 6 bases, with 7 bases sitting between them. Germline V gives CDR1 GTSNPN, CDR2 SVGIG (reference sequence). The CDR3 loop reads CAWSQAAEAFF. The CDR3 coding sequence is TGTGCCTGGAGTCAGGCTGCTGAAGCTTTCTTT.

The rearrangement joins TRBV9 to TRBJ1-2; 7 bases match TRBD1. Trimming removed 3 bases from V and 4 bases from J; junction bases left unmatched: 9. CDR1 is SGDLS and CDR2 is YYNGEE in the germline V gene. CDR3 length: 15 residues. CDR3 protein: CASSDRQGMVYGYTF. CDR3 nucleotides: TGTGCCAGCAGCGATCGACAGGGTATGGTCTATGGCTACACCTTC.

The chain joins TRBV27 to TRBJ2-1; TRBD1 might be the D (5 bases). Germline assignment: CDR1 MNHEY and CDR2 SMNVEV (reference sequence). The CDR3 covers 15 residues. Deletions cut 10 bases from V and 0 bases from J, with 16 bases between. The CDR3 DNA sequence: TGTGCCACCGCAAAAGGGGCTAACTCCTACAATGAGCAGTTCTTC. It translates to CATAKGANSYNEQFF.

The V and J genes are TRBV27 and TRBJ1-4, with D possibly being TRBD1 (5 bases). Germline V CDR1 and CDR2: MNHEY, SMNVEV (reference sequence). There are 12 residues in the CDR3. V was clipped by 11 bases and J by 4 bases, with 11 bases between them. Here the CDR3 DNA reads TGTGCCCCGATAGGGGTTAATGAAAAACTGTTTTTT. Translation gives CAPIGVNEKLFF.

The sample holds a few counts of this clone. The chain carries TRBV5-1 and TRBJ1-6; no reliable D call. Trimming cost V 0 bases and J 5 bases, with 6 bases left between them. The germline gives CDR1 SGHRS, CDR2 YFSETQ. This CDR3 comprises 14 residues. CDR3 DNA: TGCGCCAGCAGCTTGGGGAGAGATAATTCACCCCTCCACTTT. Amino acids: CASSLGRDNSPLHF.

The chain combines TRBV4-2 with TRBJ2-5, with 14 bases matching TRBD2. The germline CDR1 and CDR2 sequences are LGHNA and YNFKEQ. The V gene end was trimmed by 4 bases and the J gene end by 7 bases; junction bases not matched to a gene: 11. The CDR3 spans 17 residues. The chain's CDR3 is CASSRRLAGGPEGTQYF. The CDR3 region has the DNA TGTGCCAGCAGCCGCCGACTAGCGGGGGGGCCGGAGGGGACCCAGTACTTC.

The V call is TRBV25-1, the J call TRBJ1-2; D uncertain. Germline values: CDR1 MGHDK, CDR2 SYGVNS. The ends were cut back, 0 bases at V and 8 bases at J, with 7 bases in the middle. The CDR3 totals 12 residues. Here the CDR3 reads CASSEYRGGYTF. The CDR3 nucleotides are TGTGCCAGCAGTGAATATAGAGGAGGCTACACCTTC.

V and J are TRBV28 and TRBJ2-5; 8 bases line up with TRBD2. Germline CDR1 MDHEN, CDR2 SYDVKM. CDR3 size: 13 residues. The ends lost 2 bases at V and 4 bases at J; junction bases unmatched: 0. CDR3 sequence reads: CASSLAGGETQYF. CDR3 DNA sequence: TGTGCCAGCAGTTTAGCGGGGGGAGAGACCCAGTACTTC.

The rearrangement uses TRBV11-2 and TRBJ1-1; D unresolved. The CDR3 consists of 11 residues. Per germline, CDR1 SGHAT and CDR2 FQNNGV. The V end lost 8 bases, the J end lost 5 bases, and 9 bases lay between the germline ends. In DNA form, the CDR3 reads TGTGCCAGCGGGAGGGAGACTGAAGCTTTCTTT. Its translation: CASGRETEAFF.

This clone was picked up one time. The V gene is TRBV7-8, the J gene TRBJ2-3; 9 bases align to TRBD2. The CDR3 has 15 residues. Germline CDR1 SGHVS, CDR2 FQNEAQ. The V gene end was trimmed by 5 bases and the J gene end by 5 bases; junction bases not matched to a gene: 8. CDR3 protein: CASSRAGGGVDTQYF. The CDR3 DNA reads TGTGCCAGCAGCCGAGCGGGGGGAGGGGTAGATACGCAGTATTTT.

The chain recombines TRBV30 with TRBJ2-1; a possible D gene is TRBD1 (6 bases). CDR1 is GTSNPN and CDR2 is SVGIG in the germline V gene (reference sequence). This CDR3 region has 13 residues. Trimming shortened V by 0 bases and J by 6 bases, and 9 bases separated the two germline ends. DNA for the CDR3: TGTGCCTGGAGTGTCACAGGGATCAATGAGCAGTTCTTC. Encoded protein: CAWSVTGINEQFF.

This clone was observed a single time. The V call is TRBV20-1, the J call TRBJ2-3, with D unresolved. This CDR3 comprises 10 residues. V dropped 3 bases and J dropped 6 bases, with 4 bases sitting between them. In germline, CDR1 is DFQATT, CDR2 SNEGSKA (reference sequence). CDR3 coding DNA: TGCAGTGCTAGTTCGGATACGCAGTATTTT. Translating gives CSASSDTQYF.

The chain carries TRBV6-7 and TRBJ2-1; 7 bases are a match to TRBD2. TRBV6-7 falls under the ORF class, with uncertain function. The CDR3 contains 14 residues. The V segment lost 7 bases and the J segment 9 bases; nucleotides outside the gene matches: 12. In DNA, the CDR3 is TGTGCCAGCACCCAGACTAGCTGGCCCCCTGAGCAGTTCTTC. Translating it yields CASTQTSWPPEQFF.

The genes are TRBV4-3 and TRBJ2-3; a possible D gene is TRBD2 (6 bases). CDR1 LGHNA and CDR2 YSLEER come from the germline V gene. Trimming left V 0 bases short and J 0 bases short, with 13 bases between. The CDR3 has 17 residues. DNA for the CDR3: TGCGCCAGCAGCCAAGAGTTCATTCTAGCGAGCACAGATACGCAGTATTTT. Its translation: CASSQEFILASTDTQYF.

The rearrangement uses TRBV5-1 and TRBJ1-2; tentative D call: TRBD1 (6 bases). Trimming took off 0 bases at V and 6 bases at J, with 15 bases between the two ends. The germline gives CDR1 SGHRS, CDR2 YFSETQ. This CDR3 contains 15 residues. The CDR3 coding sequence is TGCGCCAGCAGCTTGGTCGGTAATGAGGGGGATGGCTACACCTTC. Amino acids: CASSLVGNEGDGYTF.

This sequence joins TRBV9 and TRBJ2-7, with D possibly TRBD1 on 6 matching bases. The CDR3 runs 13 residues. The V and J ends lost 3 bases and 2 bases respectively, with 9 bases between them. Germline CDR1 is SGDLS and CDR2 is YYNGEE. As DNA, the CDR3 is TGTGCCAGCAGCGGAGGGGGACCCTACGAGCAGTACTTC. It specifies CASSGGGPYEQYF.

This sequence joins TRBV19 and TRBJ2-7, with a weak D call TRBD2 (6 bases). CDR1 and CDR2 from the germline V gene are LNHDA and SQIVND (reference sequence). This CDR3 has 14 amino acids. Trimming took off 5 bases at V and 0 bases at J, with 11 bases between the two ends. CDR3 bases: TGTGCCAGTAGTTGGGGGGTGAGCTCCTACGAGCAGTACTTC. Encoded protein: CASSWGVSSYEQYF.

The chain links TRBV5-4 to TRBJ2-1; weak D call: TRBD2 (6 bases). Deletions cut 0 bases from V and 3 bases from J, with 10 bases between. This CDR3 spans 15 amino acids. The germline V gene encodes CDR1 SGHNT and CDR2 YYREEE (reference sequence). CDR3 protein: CASSLDQGGYNEQFF. The CDR3 DNA is TGTGCCAGCAGCTTGGATCAGGGAGGCTACAATGAGCAGTTCTTC.

This clone has more than one count but fewer than ten. The chain carries TRBV5-5 and TRBJ2-3, with TRBD1 as a possible D gene (5 bases). Between the trimmed V and J ends, which lost 2 bases and 0 bases, there was a span of 10 bases. The V gene's germline CDR1 is SGHKS and CDR2 YYEKEE (reference sequence). The CDR3 spans 15 residues. The CDR3 DNA reads TGTGCCAGCAGCTTTGGGGCAACTAGCACAGATACGCAGTATTTT. This sequence encodes CASSFGATSTDTQYF.

The chain recombines TRBV29-1 with TRBJ2-1, with TRBD2 as a possible D gene (7 bases). The V gene lost 4 bases and the J gene lost 6 bases, with 19 bases spanning the gap. Germline V gene lookup returns CDR1 SQVTM and CDR2 ANQGSEA. CDR3 length: 15 amino acids. CDR3 protein: CSVVEGGPPLNEQFF. In DNA, the CDR3 is TGCAGCGTTGTGGAGGGGGGGCCTCCCCTCAATGAGCAGTTCTTC.

The chain carries TRBV11-1 and TRBJ1-5; 9 nucleotides align to TRBD1. The ends lost 3 bases at V and 3 bases at J; junction bases unmatched: 3. Looked up from germline, CDR1 is SGHAT and CDR2 is FQDESV (reference sequence). The CDR3 totals 15 residues. The CDR3 nucleotides are TGTGCCAGCAGCTTCCGACAGGGGGTCAATCAGCCCCAGCATTTT. Its translation: CASSFRQGVNQPQHF. Full variable domain (remainder filled in from reference TRBV11-1 and TRBJ1-5): EAEVAQSPRYKITEKSQAVAFWCDPISGHATLYWYRQILGQGPELLVQFQDESVVDDSQLPKDRFSAERLKGVDSTLKIQPAELGDSAMYLCASSFRQGVNQPQHFGDGTRLSIL.